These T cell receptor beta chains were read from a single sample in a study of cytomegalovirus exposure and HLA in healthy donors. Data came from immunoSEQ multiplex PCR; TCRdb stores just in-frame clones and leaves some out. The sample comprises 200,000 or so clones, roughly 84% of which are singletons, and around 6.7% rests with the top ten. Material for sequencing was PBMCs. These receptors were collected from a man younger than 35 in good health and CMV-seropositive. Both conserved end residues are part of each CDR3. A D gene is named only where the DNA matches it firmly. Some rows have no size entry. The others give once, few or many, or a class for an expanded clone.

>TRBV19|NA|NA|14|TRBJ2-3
CATREDYGTDTQYF
TGTGCCACTAGGGAGGACTACGGCACAGATACGCAGTATTTT
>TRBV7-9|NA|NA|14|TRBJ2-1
CASRMELSDNEQFF
TGTGCCAGCAGAATGGAGCTATCCGACAATGAGCAGTTCTTC
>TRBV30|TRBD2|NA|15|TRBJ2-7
CAWRDSGTSVRHPYF
TGTGCCTGGAGAGACTCCGGGACTAGCGTTCGTCATCCGTACTTC
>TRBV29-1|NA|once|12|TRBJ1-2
CSVEDVALGYTF
TGCAGCGTTGAAGATGTTGCGCTAGGCTACACCTTC
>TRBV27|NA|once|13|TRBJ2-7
CASQRSLLYEQYF
TGTGCCAGCCAGCGGAGCCTCCTCTACGAGCAGTACTTC
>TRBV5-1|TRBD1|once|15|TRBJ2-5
CASSPGTGGRETQYF
TGCGCCAGCAGCCCAGGGACAGGGGGGCGAGAGACCCAGTACTTC
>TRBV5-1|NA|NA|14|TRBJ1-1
CASSLDPRGTEAFF
TGCGCCAGCAGCTTGGACCCCAGGGGCACTGAAGCTTTCTTT
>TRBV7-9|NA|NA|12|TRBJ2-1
CASSLGQGEEFF
TGTGCCAGCAGCCTTGGGCAGGGGGAGGAGTTCTTC
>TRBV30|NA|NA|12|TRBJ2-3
CARGGAGDTQYF
TGTGCCCGAGGGGGGGCGGGGGATACGCAGTATTTT
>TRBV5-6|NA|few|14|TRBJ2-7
CASSLANRDGEQYF
TGTGCCAGCAGCCTTGCTAACAGGGATGGCGAGCAGTACTTC
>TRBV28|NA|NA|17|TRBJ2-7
CASSSLTEPGHGYEQYF
TGTGCCAGCAGTTCTCTCACCGAACCGGGACACGGCTACGAGCAGTACTTC
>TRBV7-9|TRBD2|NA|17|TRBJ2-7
CASSPPGTSGRINEQYF
TGTGCCAGCAGCCCCCCCGGGACTAGCGGGAGAATCAACGAGCAGTACTTC
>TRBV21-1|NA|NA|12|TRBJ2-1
CASRFSYNEQFF
TGTGCCAGCAGATTTTCTTACAATGAGCAGTTCTTC
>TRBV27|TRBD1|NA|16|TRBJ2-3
CASTTGQGGNTDTQYF
TGTGCCAGCACTACGGGACAGGGAGGAAACACAGATACGCAGTATTTT
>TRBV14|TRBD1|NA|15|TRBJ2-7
CASSQKQGAGFEQYF
TGTGCCAGCAGCCAAAAACAGGGGGCCGGTTTCGAGCAGTACTTC
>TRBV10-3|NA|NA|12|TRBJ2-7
CAIGQASYEQYF
TGTGCCATCGGGCAGGCTTCCTACGAGCAGTACTTC
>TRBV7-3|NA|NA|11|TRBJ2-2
CASSIGNRLFF
TGTGCCAGCAGCATCGGGAATAGGCTGTTTTTT
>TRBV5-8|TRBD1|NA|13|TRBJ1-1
CASSRRGVPEAFF
TGTGCCAGCAGCCGCAGGGGGGTACCTGAAGCTTTCTTT
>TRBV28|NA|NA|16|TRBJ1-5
CASRRGGKRGNQPQHF
TGTGCCAGCAGACGGGGGGGGAAACGGGGCAATCAGCCCCAGCATTTT
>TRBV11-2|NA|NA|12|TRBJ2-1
CASSLADNEQFF
TGTGCCAGCAGCTTAGCCGACAATGAGCAGTTCTTC
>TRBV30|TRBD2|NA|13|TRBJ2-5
CAWRGEGKETQYF
TGTGCCTGGAGGGGGGAGGGAAAAGAGACCCAGTACTTC
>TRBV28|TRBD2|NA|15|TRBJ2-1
CASSLSAGLGNEQFF
TGTGCCAGCAGTTTAAGTGCGGGACTAGGCAATGAGCAGTTCTTC
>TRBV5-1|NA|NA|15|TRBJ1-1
CASSLSGTLNTEAFF
TGCGCCAGCAGCTTGTCCGGGACACTTAACACTGAAGCTTTCTTT